This T cell receptor (beta chain) was recovered during a study of beta chain features in type 1 diabetes. Study-level results: Type 1 diabetes patients had moderately but significantly shorter TCRB CDR3s in all four CD4+ subsets.

The CDR3 sequence is 14 residues long. Trimming took 3 bases from V and 2 from J, leaving 8 bases between them. Germline V gives CDR1 LNHDA, CDR2 SQIVND (reference sequence). Comment on this clone: Antigen specificity is unknown.

The entirety of the isolated RNA underwent reverse transcription, so expressed TCRB transcripts were sequenced. Measured with immunoSEQ multiplex PCR; TCRdb has only the in-frame clones, and not every one. The profile covers more than 25,000 clones, with about 49% appearing a single time and around 0.3% taken by the ten largest. The chain carries TRBV19 and TRBJ1-3, with D unresolved. The TCR was taken from a man aged 30 to 45 with type 1 diabetes. What was sequenced was stem cell memory CD4+ T cells from blood. The CDR3 DNA sequence: TGTGCCAGTAGTATTGGCGGGGCTGGAAACACCATATATTTT. Amino acids: CASSIGGAGNTIYF.